This is a list of T cell receptor beta chains from one sample in a study of human T cells and chemical hapten exposure. TCRdb independently ran MiXCR on the RACE reads; one entry per CDR3 protein. The table includes about 380,000 distinct CDR3 sequences, 4.5% to 6% detected once. The sample here was whole blood, taken in connection with sensitization to the hapten diphenylcyclopropenone (DPC). The source of these receptors is a woman between 45 and 65 years old with alopecia areata. Some clones in this sample may be carry-over from other donors' samples. CDR3s include the opening cysteine and the closing phenylalanine or tryptophan. D genes are given only for firm matches. Clone size is shown for a subset of rows, as once, few, many or a class of expanded clone.

V: TRBV20-1; J: TRBJ2-1; D: TRBD2; size: few; DNA: TGCAGTGCTCCTGTCCCGGGACTAGCAGGAGGTGAGCAGTTCTTC; CDR3: CSAPVPGLAGGEQFF
V: TRBV6-6; J: TRBJ2-7; D: -; size: few; DNA: TGTGCCAGCAGTTACCTAGGGGACTACGAGCAGTACTTC; CDR3: CASSYLGDYEQYF
V: TRBV12-3/TRBV12-4; J: TRBJ2-3; D: TRBD1; size: -; DNA: TGTGCCAGCAGCAACCAGGGGACAGCAGATACGCAGTATTTT; CDR3: CASSNQGTADTQYF
V: TRBV12-3/TRBV12-4; J: TRBJ1-5; D: -; size: many; DNA: TGTGCCAGCAGTTTTGGGGACAGCAATCAGCCCCAGCATTTT; CDR3: CASSFGDSNQPQHF
V: TRBV6-5; J: TRBJ1-5; D: -; size: -; DNA: TGTGCCAGCAGTCAGACCGGGATAGGCAATCAGCCCCAGCATTTT; CDR3: CASSQTGIGNQPQHF
V: TRBV20-1; J: TRBJ1-5; D: TRBD1; size: many; DNA: TGCAGTGCTCGAGCTACAACAGGGGGATATAGCAATCAGCCCCAGCATTTT; CDR3: CSARATTGGYSNQPQHF
V: TRBV7-4; J: TRBJ2-3; D: TRBD2; size: -; DNA: TGTGCCAGCAGCGCCCGTTGTAGGTGGCTAGCGGGAGGAGGCGATACGCAGTATTTT; CDR3: CASSARCRWLAGGGDTQYF
V: TRBV4-1; J: TRBJ2-7; D: TRBD1; size: -; DNA: TGCGCCAGCAGCCAACAGACAGGGGCCTACGAGCAGTACTTC; CDR3: CASSQQTGAYEQYF
V: TRBV7-2; J: TRBJ2-1; D: -; size: -; DNA: TGTGCCAGCAGCCCCTGGTGGGGGAACAATGAGCAGTTCTTC; CDR3: CASSPWWGNNEQFF
V: TRBV6-2/TRBV6-3; J: TRBJ2-5; D: -; size: many; DNA: TGTGCCAGCAGTTACCGGAGGCAGGGCAAAGAGACCCAGTACTTC; CDR3: CASSYRRQGKETQYF
V: TRBV10-3; J: TRBJ2-1; D: TRBD2; size: many; DNA: TGTGCCATCAGTCAAGAGTTAGCGGGGGGGCTCAATGAGCAGTTCTTC; CDR3: CAISQELAGGLNEQFF
V: TRBV9; J: TRBJ1-3; D: -; size: few; DNA: TGTGCCAGCAGCGTAGTGGGGGCGCTCGGAAACACCATATATTTT; CDR3: CASSVVGALGNTIYF
V: TRBV28; J: TRBJ1-4; D: TRBD1; size: few; DNA: TGTGCCAGCAGTAGCCCGGGACAGGGGAATGAAAAACTGTTTTTT; CDR3: CASSSPGQGNEKLFF
V: TRBV7-3; J: TRBJ2-3; D: TRBD1; size: many; DNA: TGTGCCAGCAGCTTAGGGGACAGGGTGGCAGATACGCAGTATTTT; CDR3: CASSLGDRVADTQYF
V: TRBV5-7; J: TRBJ2-5; D: TRBD1; size: many; DNA: TGTGCCAGCAGCAGTACAGGGGGCATGGAGACCCAGTACTTC; CDR3: CASSSTGGMETQYF
V: TRBV6-1; J: TRBJ2-7; D: TRBD1; size: few; DNA: TGTGCCAGCAGAGGACAGGGAGACTACGAGCAGTACTTC; CDR3: CASRGQGDYEQYF
V: TRBV16; J: TRBJ1-1; D: -; size: few; DNA: TGTGCCAGCAGCCTTACAGAGTTCAACACTGAAGCTTTCTTT; CDR3: CASSLTEFNTEAFF